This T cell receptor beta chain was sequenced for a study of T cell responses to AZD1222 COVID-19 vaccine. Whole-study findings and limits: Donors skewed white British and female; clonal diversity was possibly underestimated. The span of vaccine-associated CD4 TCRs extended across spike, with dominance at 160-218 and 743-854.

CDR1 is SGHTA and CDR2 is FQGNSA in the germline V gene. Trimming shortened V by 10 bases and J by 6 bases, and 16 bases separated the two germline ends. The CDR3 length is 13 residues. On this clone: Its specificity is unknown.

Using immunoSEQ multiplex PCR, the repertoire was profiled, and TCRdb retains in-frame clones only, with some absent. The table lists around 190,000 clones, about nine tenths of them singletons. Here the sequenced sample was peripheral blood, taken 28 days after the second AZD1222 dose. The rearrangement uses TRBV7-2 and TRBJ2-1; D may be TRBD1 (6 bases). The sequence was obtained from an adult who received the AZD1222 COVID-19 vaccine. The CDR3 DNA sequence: TGTGCCACAGGGGCGATGCTTTTCAATGAGCAGTTCTTC. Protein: CATGAMLFNEQFF.